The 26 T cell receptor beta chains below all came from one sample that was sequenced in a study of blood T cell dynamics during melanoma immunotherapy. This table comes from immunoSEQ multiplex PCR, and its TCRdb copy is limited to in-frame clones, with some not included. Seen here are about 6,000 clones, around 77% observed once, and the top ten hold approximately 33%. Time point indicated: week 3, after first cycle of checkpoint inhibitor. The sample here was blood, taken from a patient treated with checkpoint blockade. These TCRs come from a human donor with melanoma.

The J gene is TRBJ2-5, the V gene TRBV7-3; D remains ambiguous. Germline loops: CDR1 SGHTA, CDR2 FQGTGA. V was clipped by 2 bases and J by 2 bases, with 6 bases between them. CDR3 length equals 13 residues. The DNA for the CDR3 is TGTGCCAGCAGCTTAGAGCTGCAAGAGACCCAGTACTTC. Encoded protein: CASSLELQETQYF.

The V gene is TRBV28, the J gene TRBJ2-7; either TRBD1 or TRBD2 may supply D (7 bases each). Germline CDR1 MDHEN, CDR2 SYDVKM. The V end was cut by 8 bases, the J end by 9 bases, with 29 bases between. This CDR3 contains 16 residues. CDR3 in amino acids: CASDRAPGGGSLGQYF. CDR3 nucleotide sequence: TGTGCCAGCGATAGGGCTCCAGGGGGGGGGTCCCTCGGGCAGTACTTC.

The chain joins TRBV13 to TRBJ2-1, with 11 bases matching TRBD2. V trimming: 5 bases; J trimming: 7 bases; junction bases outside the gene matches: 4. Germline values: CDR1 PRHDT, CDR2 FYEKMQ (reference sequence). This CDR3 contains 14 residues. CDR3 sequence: CASSPGLAANEQFF. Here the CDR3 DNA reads TGTGCCAGCAGCCCGGGACTAGCGGCTAATGAGCAGTTCTTC.

This CDR3 is CASSFRGQGENEQYF. The CDR3 DNA sequence: TGCGCCAGCAGCTTTAGGGGACAGGGGGAGAACGAGCAGTACTTC. The chain couples TRBV5-1 to TRBJ2-7, with 11 bases identical to TRBD1. The V segment lost 2 bases and the J segment 5 bases; nucleotides outside the gene matches: 6. Germline V gene data show CDR1 as SGHRS and CDR2 as YFSETQ. The CDR3 is made up of 15 amino acids.

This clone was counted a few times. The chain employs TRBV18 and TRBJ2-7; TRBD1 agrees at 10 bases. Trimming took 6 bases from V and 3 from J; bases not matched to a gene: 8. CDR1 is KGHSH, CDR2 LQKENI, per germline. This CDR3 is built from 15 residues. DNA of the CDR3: TGTGCCAGCTCCCTCATAGGGACAGGGGTCTACGAGCAGTACTTC. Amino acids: CASSLIGTGVYEQYF.

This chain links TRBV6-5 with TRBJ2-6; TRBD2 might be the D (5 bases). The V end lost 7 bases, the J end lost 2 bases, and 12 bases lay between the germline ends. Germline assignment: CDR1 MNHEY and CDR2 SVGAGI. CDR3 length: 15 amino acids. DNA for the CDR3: TGTGCCAGCACCCCGGAGAGGGCTGGGGCCAACGTCCTGACTTTC. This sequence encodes CASTPERAGANVLTF.

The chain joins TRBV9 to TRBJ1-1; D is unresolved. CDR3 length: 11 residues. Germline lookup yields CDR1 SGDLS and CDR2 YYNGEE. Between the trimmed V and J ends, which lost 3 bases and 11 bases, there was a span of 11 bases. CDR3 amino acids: CASSASDVAFF. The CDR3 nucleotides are TGTGCCAGCAGCGCTTCGGACGTGGCTTTCTTT.

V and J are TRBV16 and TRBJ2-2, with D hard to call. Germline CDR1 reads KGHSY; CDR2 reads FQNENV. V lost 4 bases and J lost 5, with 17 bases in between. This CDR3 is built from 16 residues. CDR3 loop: CASSPRSGVATGELFF. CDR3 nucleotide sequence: TGTGCCAGCAGCCCGAGATCGGGTGTAGCTACCGGGGAGCTGTTTTTT. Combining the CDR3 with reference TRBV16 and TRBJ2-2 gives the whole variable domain GEEVAQTPKHLVRGEGQKAKLYCAPIKGHSYVFWYQQVLKNEFKFLISFQNENVFDETGMPKERFSAKCLPNSPCSLEIQATKLEDSAVYFCASSPRSGVATGELFFGEGSRLTVL.

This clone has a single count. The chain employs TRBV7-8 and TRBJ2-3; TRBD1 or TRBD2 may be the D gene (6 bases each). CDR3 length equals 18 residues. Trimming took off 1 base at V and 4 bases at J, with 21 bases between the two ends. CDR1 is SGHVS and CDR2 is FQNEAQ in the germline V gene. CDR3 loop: CASSLGAEGIRGSDTQYF. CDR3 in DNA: TGTGCCAGCAGCTTAGGGGCGGAGGGAATAAGGGGGTCAGATACGCAGTATTTT.

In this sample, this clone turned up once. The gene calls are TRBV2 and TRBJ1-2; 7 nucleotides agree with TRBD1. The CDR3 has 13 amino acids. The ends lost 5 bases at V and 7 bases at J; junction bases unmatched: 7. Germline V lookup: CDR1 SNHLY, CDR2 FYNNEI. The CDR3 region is CASSTGEEVGYTF. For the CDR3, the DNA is TGTGCCAGCAGTACAGGGGAAGAGGTTGGCTACACCTTC.

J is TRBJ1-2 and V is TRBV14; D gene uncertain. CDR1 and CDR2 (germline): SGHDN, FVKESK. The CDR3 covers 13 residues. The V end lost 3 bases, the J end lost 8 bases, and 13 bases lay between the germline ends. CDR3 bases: TGTGCCAGCAGCCACTCCTCAGCGGGGGGCTACACCTTC. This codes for CASSHSSAGGYTF. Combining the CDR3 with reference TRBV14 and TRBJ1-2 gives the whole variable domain EAGVTQFPSHSVIEKGQTVTLRCDPISGHDNLYWYRRVMGKEIKFLLHFVKESKQDESGMPNNRFLAERTGGTYSTLKVQPAELEDSGVYFCASSHSSAGGYTFGSGTRLTVV.

The CDR3 DNA reads TGTGCCAGCAGTGTCGGGACACGGCACGGCTACACCTTC. This codes for CASSVGTRHGYTF. V is TRBV6-4 and J is TRBJ1-2, with D possibly TRBD1 on 6 matching bases. Per the germline V gene, CDR1 is MRHNA and CDR2 is SNTAGT. This CDR3 is built from 13 residues. V was pared by 4 bases and J by 8 bases, with 14 bases between.

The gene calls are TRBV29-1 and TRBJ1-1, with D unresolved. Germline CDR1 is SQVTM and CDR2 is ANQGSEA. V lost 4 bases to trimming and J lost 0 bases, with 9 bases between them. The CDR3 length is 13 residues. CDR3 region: CSVARGMNTEAFF. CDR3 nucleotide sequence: TGCAGCGTTGCGCGGGGTATGAACACTGAAGCTTTCTTT.

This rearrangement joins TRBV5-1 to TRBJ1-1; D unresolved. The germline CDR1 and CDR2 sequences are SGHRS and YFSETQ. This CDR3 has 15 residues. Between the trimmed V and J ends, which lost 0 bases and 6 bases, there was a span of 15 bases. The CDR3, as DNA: TGCGCCAGCAGCTTGGAAGGCAGCGTGGGCGCTGAAGCTTTCTTT. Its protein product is CASSLEGSVGAEAFF.

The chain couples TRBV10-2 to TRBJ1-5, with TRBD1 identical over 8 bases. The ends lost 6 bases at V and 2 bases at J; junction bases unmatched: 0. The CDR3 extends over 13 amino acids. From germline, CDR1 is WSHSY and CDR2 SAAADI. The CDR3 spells CASRDRGNQPQHF. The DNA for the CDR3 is TGCGCCAGCAGGGACAGGGGCAATCAGCCCCAGCATTTT.

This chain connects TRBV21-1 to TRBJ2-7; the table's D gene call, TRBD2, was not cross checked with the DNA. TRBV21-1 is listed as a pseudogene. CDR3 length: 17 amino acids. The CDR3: CASSKVALAGATYEQYF. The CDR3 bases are TGTGCCAGCAGCAAAGTGGCACTAGCGGGAGCGACCTACGAGCAGTACTTC.

The CDR3 spells CASSFTGGSDTQYF. In DNA form, the CDR3 reads TGTGCCAGCAGCTTTACGGGGGGGTCCGATACGCAGTATTTT. This rearrangement joins TRBV5-4 to TRBJ2-3; 8 bases line up with TRBD2. Germline V CDR1 and CDR2: SGHNT, YYREEE (reference sequence). CDR3 length: 14 residues. Unmatched junction bases numbered 5, after V lost 2 bases and J lost 6 bases.

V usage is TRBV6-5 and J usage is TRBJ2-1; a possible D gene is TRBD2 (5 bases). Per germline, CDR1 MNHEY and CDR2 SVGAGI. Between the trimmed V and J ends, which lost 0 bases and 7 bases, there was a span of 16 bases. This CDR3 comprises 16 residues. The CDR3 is CASSYSSLATKNEQFF. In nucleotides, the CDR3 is TGTGCCAGCAGTTACTCGAGTTTAGCGACAAAAAATGAGCAGTTCTTC.

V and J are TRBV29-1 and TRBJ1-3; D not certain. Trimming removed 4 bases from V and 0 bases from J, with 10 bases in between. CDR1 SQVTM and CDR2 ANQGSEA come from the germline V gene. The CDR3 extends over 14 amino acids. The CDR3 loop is CSVALQNSGNTIYF. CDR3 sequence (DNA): TGCAGCGTTGCGCTACAGAACTCTGGAAACACCATATATTTT. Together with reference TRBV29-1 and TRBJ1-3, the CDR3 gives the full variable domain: SAVISQKPSRDICQRGTSLTIQCQVDSQVTMMFWYRQQPGQSLTLIATANQGSEATYESGFVIDKFPISRPNLTFSTLTVSNMSPEDSSIYLCSVALQNSGNTIYFGEGSWLTVV.

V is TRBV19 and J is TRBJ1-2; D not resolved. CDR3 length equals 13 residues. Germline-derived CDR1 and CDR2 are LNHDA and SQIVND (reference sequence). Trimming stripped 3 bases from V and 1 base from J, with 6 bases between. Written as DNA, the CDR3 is TGTGCCAGTAGTATGAGGGTTAACTATGGCTACACCTTC. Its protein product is CASSMRVNYGYTF.

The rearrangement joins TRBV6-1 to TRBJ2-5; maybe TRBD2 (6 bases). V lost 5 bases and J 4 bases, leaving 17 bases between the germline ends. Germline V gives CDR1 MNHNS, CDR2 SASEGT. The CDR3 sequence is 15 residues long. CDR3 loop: CASSSTRGGRETQYF. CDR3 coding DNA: TGTGCCAGCAGTTCGACTCGTGGGGGGAGAGAGACCCAGTACTTC.

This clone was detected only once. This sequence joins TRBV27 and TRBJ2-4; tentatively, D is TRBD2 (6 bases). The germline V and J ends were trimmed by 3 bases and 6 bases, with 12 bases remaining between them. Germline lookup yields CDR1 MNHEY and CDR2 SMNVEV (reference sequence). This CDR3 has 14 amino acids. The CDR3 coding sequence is TGTGCCAGCAGTTTGGGGGGATTCGGAAACATTCAGTACTTC. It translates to CASSLGGFGNIQYF.

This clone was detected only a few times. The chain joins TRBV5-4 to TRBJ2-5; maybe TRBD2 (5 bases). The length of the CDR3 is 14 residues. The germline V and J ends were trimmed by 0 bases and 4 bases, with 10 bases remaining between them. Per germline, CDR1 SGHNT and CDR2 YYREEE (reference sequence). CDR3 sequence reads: CASSLVGEGETQYF. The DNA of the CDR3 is TGTGCCAGCAGCTTGGTTGGTGAGGGAGAGACCCAGTACTTC.

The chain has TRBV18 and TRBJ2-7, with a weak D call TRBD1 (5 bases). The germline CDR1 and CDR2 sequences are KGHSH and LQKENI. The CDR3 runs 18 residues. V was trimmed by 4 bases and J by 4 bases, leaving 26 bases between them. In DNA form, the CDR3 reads TGTGCCAGCTCACTCTTACCCGACAGCCCCGCCGAATCTTACGAGCAGTACTTC. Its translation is CASSLLPDSPAESYEQYF.

In nucleotides, the CDR3 is TGTGCCAGTAGTAGCGAATTTATGGGACAGAACACCGGGGAGCTGTTTTTT. It specifies CASSSEFMGQNTGELFF. This chain uses TRBV19 with TRBJ2-2, with D perhaps matching TRBD1 (6 bases). Germline CDR1 and CDR2: LNHDA and SQIVND (reference sequence). The CDR3 length is 17 residues. The germline V and J ends were trimmed by 4 bases and 1 base, with 16 bases remaining between them.

As DNA, the CDR3 is TGTGCCAGCAGCAAAGCAGGGACAGGGGAAACAGATACGCAGTATTTT. Residues: CASSKAGTGETDTQYF. This chain connects TRBV5-4 to TRBJ2-3; the match to TRBD1 covers 10 bases. Germline-derived CDR1 and CDR2 are SGHNT and YYREEE (reference sequence). Germline trimming cut 4 bases from V and 3 bases from J; bases unmatched to any gene: 8. CDR3 size: 16 residues.